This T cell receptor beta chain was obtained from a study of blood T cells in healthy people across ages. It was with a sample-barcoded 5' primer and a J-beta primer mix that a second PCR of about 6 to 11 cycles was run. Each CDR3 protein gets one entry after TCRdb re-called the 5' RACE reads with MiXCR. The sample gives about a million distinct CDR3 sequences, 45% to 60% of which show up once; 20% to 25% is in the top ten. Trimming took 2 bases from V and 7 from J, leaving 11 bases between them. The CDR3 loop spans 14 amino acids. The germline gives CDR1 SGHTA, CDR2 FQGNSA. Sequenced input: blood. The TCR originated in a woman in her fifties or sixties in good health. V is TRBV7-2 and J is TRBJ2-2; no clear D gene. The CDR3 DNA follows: TGTGCCAGCAGCTTAAATCCCAGGAGCGGGGAGCTGTTTTTT. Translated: CASSLNPRSGELFF. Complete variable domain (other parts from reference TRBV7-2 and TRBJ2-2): GAGVSQSPSNKVTEKGKDVELRCDPISGHTALYWYRQSLGQGLEFLIYFQGNSAPDKSGLPSDRFSAERTGGSVSTLTIQRTQQEDSAVYLCASSLNPRSGELFFGEGSRLTVL.